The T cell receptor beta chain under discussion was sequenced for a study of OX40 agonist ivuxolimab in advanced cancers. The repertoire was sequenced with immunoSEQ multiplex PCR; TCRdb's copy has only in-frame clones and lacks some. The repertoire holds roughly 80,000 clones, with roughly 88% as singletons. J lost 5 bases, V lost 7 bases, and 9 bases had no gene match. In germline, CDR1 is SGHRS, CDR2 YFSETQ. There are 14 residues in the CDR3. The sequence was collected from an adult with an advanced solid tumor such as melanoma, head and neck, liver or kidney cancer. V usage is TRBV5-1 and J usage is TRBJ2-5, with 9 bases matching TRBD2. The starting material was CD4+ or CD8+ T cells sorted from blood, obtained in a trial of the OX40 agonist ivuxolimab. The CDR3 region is CASAQGTSLETQYF. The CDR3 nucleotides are TGCGCCAGCGCACAGGGGACTAGCCTTGAGACCCAGTACTTC.